This T cell receptor beta chain was found in a study of blood T cell repertoires in COVID-19. Patients at the Seattle site were enrolled during active infection and followed longitudinally. Authors' processing steps: Researchers report that nucleated cell counts were estimated from reference gene primer amplification. Libraries were prepared by immunoSEQ multiplex PCR; TCRdb keeps only in-frame clonotypes and omits some of them. V and J calls and clone size are copied from that table; D and trimming were computed from the DNA. The data show 250,000 to 400,000 clones, about 91% seen once. The CDR3 is made up of 15 amino acids. Trimming shortened V by 5 bases and J by 0 bases, and 13 bases separated the two germline ends.

The specimen was peripheral blood. This chain connects TRBV6-7 to TRBJ1-2; a possible D gene is TRBD1 (5 bases). TRBV6-7 is an ORF, with its function uncertain. The TCR comes from a woman aged 25 to 45 with COVID-19, enrolled during active disease. CDR3 amino acids: CASSKRQGTNYGYTF. The CDR3 coding sequence is TGTGCCAGCAGTAAAAGGCAGGGTACTAACTATGGCTACACCTTC.